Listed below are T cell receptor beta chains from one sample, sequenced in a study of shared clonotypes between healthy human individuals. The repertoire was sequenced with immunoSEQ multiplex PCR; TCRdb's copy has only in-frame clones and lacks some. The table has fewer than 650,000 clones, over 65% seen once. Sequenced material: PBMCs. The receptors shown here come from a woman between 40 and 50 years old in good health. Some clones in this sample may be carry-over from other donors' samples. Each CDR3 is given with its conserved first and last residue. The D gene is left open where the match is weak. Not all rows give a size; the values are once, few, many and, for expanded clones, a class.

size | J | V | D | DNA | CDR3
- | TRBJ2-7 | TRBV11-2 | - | TGTGCCAGCAGCCTAGGACCTATGAGCTCCTACGAGCAGTACTTC | CASSLGPMSSYEQYF
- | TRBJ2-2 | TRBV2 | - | TGTGCCAGCAGTGTTGGTAGGGGGGAAACCGGGGAGCTGTTTTTT | CASSVGRGETGELFF
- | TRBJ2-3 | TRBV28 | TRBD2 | TGTGCCAGCAGTTCAGACACGGGACTAGCGGGAGTGGGCGATACGCAGTATTTT | CASSSDTGLAGVGDTQYF
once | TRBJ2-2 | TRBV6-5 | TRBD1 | TGTGCCACCCAGCCGGGACAGGGGTCCGGGGAGCTGTTTTTT | CATQPGQGSGELFF
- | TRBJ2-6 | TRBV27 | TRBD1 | TGTGCCACCCAAGCCAGACAGGGGGCCAGTGGGGCCAACGTCCTGACTTTC | CATQARQGASGANVLTF
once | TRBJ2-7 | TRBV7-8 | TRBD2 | TGTGCCAGCAGCCCCAGCGTAGCGGGAGTCCACGAGCAGTACTTC | CASSPSVAGVHEQYF
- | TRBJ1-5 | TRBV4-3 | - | TGCGCCAGCAGCCTGCAGGTGGGGAACAATCAGCCCCAGCATTTT | CASSLQVGNNQPQHF
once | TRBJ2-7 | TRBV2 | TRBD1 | TGTGCCAGCAGAGGGGACAGCTACGAGCAGTACTTC | CASRGDSYEQYF
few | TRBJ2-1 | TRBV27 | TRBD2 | TGTGCCAGCAGTCGACTAGCGGGAGGGTTGAGGGATGAGCAGTTCTTC | CASSRLAGGLRDEQFF
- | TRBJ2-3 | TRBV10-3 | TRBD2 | TGTGCCATCAGTGAGGGAGGACTAGCGAGCAGGGATACGCAGTATTTT | CAISEGGLASRDTQYF
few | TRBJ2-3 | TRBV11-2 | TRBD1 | TGTGCCAGCAGGACCACAGGGGGAATCACAGATACGCAGTATTTT | CASRTTGGITDTQYF
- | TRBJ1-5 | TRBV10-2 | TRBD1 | TGCGCCAGCAACAGGGGCAGCAATCAGCCCCAGCATTTT | CASNRGSNQPQHF
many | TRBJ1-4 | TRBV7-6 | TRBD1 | TGTGCCAGCAGCTTGTATGAACCGGGACAGGGACCCTCAACTAATGAAAAACTGTTTTTT | CASSLYEPGQGPSTNEKLFF
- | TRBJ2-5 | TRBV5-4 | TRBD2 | TGTGCCAGCAGCTACGAGCGGGAGACGCAGTCCGAGACCCAGTACTTC | CASSYERETQSETQYF
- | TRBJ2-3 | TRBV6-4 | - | TGTGCCAGCAGCCAACAGAAGGGGTTAACGCAGTATTTT | CASSQQKGLTQYF
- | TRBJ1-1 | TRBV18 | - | TGTGCCAGCTCACCACCGGCAGGGTCGATGACTGAAGCTTTCTTT | CASSPPAGSMTEAFF
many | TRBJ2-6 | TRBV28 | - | TGTGCCACCTCACAGGGGGGGATCTCTGGGGCCAACGTCCTGACTTTC | CATSQGGISGANVLTF
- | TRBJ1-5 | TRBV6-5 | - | TGTGCCAGTCACAACGGGAATCAGCCCCAGCATTTT | CASHNGNQPQHF
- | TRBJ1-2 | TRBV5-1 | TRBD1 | TGCGCCAGCACCGAACAGGGGCGGGACCATGGCTACACCTTC | CASTEQGRDHGYTF
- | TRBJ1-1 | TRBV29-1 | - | TGCAGCGTCGTGCGCCAGGGGTTTACGACTGAAGCTTTCTTT | CSVVRQGFTTEAFF
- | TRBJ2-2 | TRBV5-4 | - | TGTGCCAGCGGCCAAGGGGGGGCGCCGAACACCGGGGAGCTGTTTTTT | CASGQGGAPNTGELFF
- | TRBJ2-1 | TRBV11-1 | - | TGTGCCAGCAGCCCCCAGGCGGGCCAAGGTTACAATGAGCAGTTCTTC | CASSPQAGQGYNEQFF
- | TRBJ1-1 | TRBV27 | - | TGTGCCAGCAGTTTATCCCGGACACCCGGATGGGGTAGAGTTTATACTGAAGCTTTCTTT | CASSLSRTPGWGRVYTEAFF
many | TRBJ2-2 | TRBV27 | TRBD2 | TGTGCCAGCAGTTTACACCTAGCGGACACCGGGGAGCTGTTCTTT | CASSLHLADTGELFF
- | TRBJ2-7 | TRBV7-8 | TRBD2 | TGTGCCAGCAGCTTACTAGCGGACCTCTCCTACGAGCAGTACTTC | CASSLLADLSYEQYF
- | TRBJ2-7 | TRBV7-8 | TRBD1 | TGTGCCAGCAGCTTAGCAGGGGGCGCAGCCTCCTACGAGCAGTACTTC | CASSLAGGAASYEQYF
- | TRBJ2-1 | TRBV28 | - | TGTGCCAGCAGTCGGGGATCCTACAATGAGCAGTTCTTC | CASSRGSYNEQFF
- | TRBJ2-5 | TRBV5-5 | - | TGTGCCAGCAGCTTGTCTGGTTATGCGGGGCTCGGAGAGACCCAGTACTTC | CASSLSGYAGLGETQYF
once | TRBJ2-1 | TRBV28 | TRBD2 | TGTGCCAGCAAGCTAGCGGGGTATAACAATGAGCAGTTCTTC | CASKLAGYNNEQFF
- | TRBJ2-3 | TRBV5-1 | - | TGCGCCAGCGCGACGGGATCCGCTAGCACAGATACGCAGTATTTT | CASATGSASTDTQYF
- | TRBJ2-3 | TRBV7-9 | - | TGTGCCAGCAGCCCGGGGACTGGGCGGGCGATAGATACGCAGTATTTT | CASSPGTGRAIDTQYF
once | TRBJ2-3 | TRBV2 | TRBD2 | TGTGCCAGCGATAGGACTAGCGGGATGGATACGCAGTATTTT | CASDRTSGMDTQYF